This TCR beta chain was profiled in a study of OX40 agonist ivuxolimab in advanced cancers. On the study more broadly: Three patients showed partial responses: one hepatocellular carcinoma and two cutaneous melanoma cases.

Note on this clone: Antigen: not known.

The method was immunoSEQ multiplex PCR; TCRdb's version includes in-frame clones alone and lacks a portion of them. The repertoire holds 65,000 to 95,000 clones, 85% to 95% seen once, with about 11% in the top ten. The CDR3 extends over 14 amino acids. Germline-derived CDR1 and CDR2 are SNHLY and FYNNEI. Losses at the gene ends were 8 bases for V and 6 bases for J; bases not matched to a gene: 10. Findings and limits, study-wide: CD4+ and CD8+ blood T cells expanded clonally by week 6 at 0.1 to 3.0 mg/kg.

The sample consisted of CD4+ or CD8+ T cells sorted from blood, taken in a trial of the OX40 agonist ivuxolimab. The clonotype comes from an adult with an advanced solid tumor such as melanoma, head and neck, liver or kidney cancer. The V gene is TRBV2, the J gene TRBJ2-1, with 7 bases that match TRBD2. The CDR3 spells CASPLGRETNEQFF. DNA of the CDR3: TGTGCCAGCCCCCTTGGGCGGGAGACCAATGAGCAGTTCTTC.